This paragraph covers one T cell receptor beta chain sequence. The antigen is unknown. The data are from a study of T cell responses to AZD1222 COVID-19 vaccine. Study-wide findings and caveats: Spike regions recognized by vaccine-associated CD4 TCRs spanned the protein, led by 160-218 and 743-854. Nearly half of the spike-specific TCRs reportedly recognize variant regions that carry no mutations. Donors were mostly white British, more females; clonal diversity possibly underestimated.

Measured with immunoSEQ multiplex PCR; TCRdb has only the in-frame clones, and not every one. The sample carries 140,000 or so clones, around 90% recorded once. Losses at the gene ends were 8 bases for V and 5 bases for J; bases not matched to a gene: 12. Germline-derived CDR1 and CDR2 are SGHAT and FQNNGV. This CDR3 region has 15 residues. Timing groups of about 4 and about 12 weeks for second doses were pooled. The material was peripheral blood, obtained 28 days after the second AZD1222 dose. The genes are TRBV11-2 and TRBJ1-1, with 9 nucleotides matching TRBD1. The clonotype comes from an adult who received the AZD1222 COVID-19 vaccine. The CDR3 DNA follows: TGTGCCAGCCAAAAAGGCGGGACAGGGAGTACTGAAGCTTTCTTT. Its translation: CASQKGGTGSTEAFF. The full variable domain, completed using reference TRBV11-2 and TRBJ1-1, is EAGVAQSPRYKIIEKRQSVAFWCNPISGHATLYWYQQILGQGPKLLIQFQNNGVVDDSQLPKDRFSAERLKGVDSTLKIQPAKLEDSAVYLCASQKGGTGSTEAFFGQGTRLTVV.